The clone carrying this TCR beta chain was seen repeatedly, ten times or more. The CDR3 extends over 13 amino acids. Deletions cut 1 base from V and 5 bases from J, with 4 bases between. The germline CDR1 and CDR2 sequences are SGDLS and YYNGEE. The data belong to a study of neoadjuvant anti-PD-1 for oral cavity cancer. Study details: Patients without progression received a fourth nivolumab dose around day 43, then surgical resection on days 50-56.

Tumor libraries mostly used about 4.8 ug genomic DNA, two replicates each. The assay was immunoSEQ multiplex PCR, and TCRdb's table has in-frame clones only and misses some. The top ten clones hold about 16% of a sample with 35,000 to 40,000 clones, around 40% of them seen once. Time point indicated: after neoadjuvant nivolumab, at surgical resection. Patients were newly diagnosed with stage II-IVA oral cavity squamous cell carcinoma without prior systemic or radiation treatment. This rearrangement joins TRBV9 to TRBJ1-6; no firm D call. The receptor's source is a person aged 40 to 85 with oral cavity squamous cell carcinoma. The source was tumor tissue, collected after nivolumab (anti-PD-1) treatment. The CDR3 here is CASSVHNNSPLHF. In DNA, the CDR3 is TGTGCCAGCAGCGTACACAATAATTCACCCCTCCACTTT.